This T cell receptor (beta chain) was found in a study of cytomegalovirus exposure and HLA in healthy donors. Germline V CDR1 and CDR2: SGHRS, YFSETQ. V lost 7 bases to trimming and J lost 2 bases, with 7 bases between them. The CDR3 is 13 amino acids. PCR primers comprised 60 Vbeta and 13 Jbeta primers. Assay used: immunoSEQ multiplex PCR; TCRdb lists only in-frame clones, some missing. Among under 200,000 clones listed, 60% to 85% were seen once. Sequenced sample: PBMCs. The sequence was collected from a middle-aged woman in good health and CMV-seronegative. This chain joins TRBV5-1 and TRBJ2-6, with a tentative D call TRBD1 (6 bases). CDR3 bases: TGCGCCAGCCGACAGGCTGGGGCCAACGTCCTGACTTTC. This codes for CASRQAGANVLTF.